One and the same sample provided the 9 T cell receptor beta chains below, sequenced in a study of blood T cell repertoires in COVID-19. The repertoire was sequenced with immunoSEQ multiplex PCR; TCRdb's copy has only in-frame clones and lacks some. The sample includes 110,000 to 150,000 clones, 80% to 90% of them seen just once. Sample: peripheral blood. These TCRs come from a woman aged 60 to 75 with active COVID-19.

The chain combines TRBV27 with TRBJ2-2; 15 bases line up with TRBD2. This CDR3 is 19 amino acids long. Germline V lookup: CDR1 MNHEY, CDR2 SMNVEV (reference sequence). V trimming: 5 bases; J trimming: 1 base; junction bases outside the gene matches: 8. DNA for the CDR3: TGTGCCAGCAGTAGGTGGACTAGCGGGAGGGCGGGGAACACCGGGGAGCTGTTTTTT. Protein sequence: CASSRWTSGRAGNTGELFF.

The CDR3 nucleotides are TGTGCCAGCAGTTTAAGGAGGATATTCTATAATTCACCCCTCCACTTT. Its protein is CASSLRRIFYNSPLHF. The rearrangement uses TRBV28 and TRBJ1-6; D uncertain. The V end was cut by 2 bases, the J end by 3 bases, with 11 bases between. CDR3 length: 16 amino acids. From germline, CDR1 is MDHEN and CDR2 SYDVKM.

This chain connects TRBV7-2 to TRBJ2-3, with D possibly TRBD2 on 6 matching bases. Deletions cut 2 bases from V and 4 bases from J, with 13 bases between. The CDR3 is 15 residues long. Germline V gene lookup returns CDR1 SGHTA and CDR2 FQGNSA. CDR3 sequence: CASSLKRERADTQYF. The DNA for the CDR3 is TGTGCCAGCAGCTTAAAACGGGAGAGGGCAGATACGCAGTATTTT.

The V and J genes are TRBV28 and TRBJ2-7, with 7 bases aligning to TRBD2. V shed 3 bases, J shed 2 bases, and the junction held 4 bases outside the gene matches. The CDR3 runs to 14 residues. In germline, CDR1 is MDHEN, CDR2 SYDVKM. The CDR3 DNA reads TGTGCCAGCAGTTTGGGTGGGAGGGCCTACGAGCAGTACTTC. It translates to CASSLGGRAYEQYF.

V and J are TRBV6-5 and TRBJ2-1; TRBD2 aligns across 7 bases. The CDR3 loop spans 12 amino acids. Germline-derived CDR1 and CDR2 are MNHEY and SVGAGI. The J segment lost 9 bases and the V segment lost 5 bases, leaving 4 bases of the junction unmatched. The CDR3 sequence is CASSKTSREQFF. CDR3 sequence (DNA): TGTGCCAGCAGTAAGACTAGCCGTGAGCAGTTCTTC.

The rearrangement uses TRBV6-2 or TRBV6-3 and TRBJ2-5, with 10 nucleotides matching TRBD2. Germline values: CDR1 MNHEY, CDR2 SVGEGT. The V and J ends lost 2 bases and 5 bases, in that order; junction bases with no gene match: 8. The CDR3 is made up of 16 amino acids. This CDR3 is CASSYDSAGGVETQYF. CDR3 DNA sequence: TGTGCCAGCAGTTACGACTCAGCGGGAGGGGTGGAGACCCAGTACTTC.

The chain is built from TRBV2 and TRBJ2-7; no reliable D call. This CDR3 has 12 amino acids. The germline V gene has CDR1 SNHLY and CDR2 FYNNEI. Trimming took off 2 bases at V and 5 bases at J, with 7 bases between the two ends. DNA of the CDR3: TGTGCCAGCAGTGAACCCTATCACGAGCAGTACTTC. Amino acids: CASSEPYHEQYF.

This chain connects TRBV7-3 to TRBJ2-3; 10 nucleotides line up with TRBD1. The CDR3 spans 18 residues. Germline loops: CDR1 SGHTA, CDR2 FQGTGA. Trimming cost V 2 bases and J 2 bases; bases outside gene matches: 10. Written as DNA, the CDR3 is TGTGCCAGCAGCTTAGGGACAGGGGCCGGGTTCTTCACAGATACGCAGTATTTT. Translating gives CASSLGTGAGFFTDTQYF.

The chain is built from TRBV11-1 and TRBJ2-1; 12 nucleotides align to TRBD2. Trimming took 7 bases from V and 7 from J; bases not matched to a gene: 11. CDR1 is SGHAT, CDR2 FQDESV, per germline (reference sequence). The CDR3 totals 16 residues. The chain's CDR3 is CASTPRTLAGGNEQFF. Here the CDR3 DNA reads TGTGCCAGCACCCCAAGGACGCTAGCGGGAGGGAATGAGCAGTTCTTC.